Presented here are 3 T cell receptor beta chains from one specimen sequenced in a study of T cells in localized non-small cell lung cancer. TCRdb's copy holds only in-frame clones and misses some; the assay was immunoSEQ multiplex PCR. The sample holds roughly 4,200 clones; about two fifths are singletons and the top ten take 6.2%. This material consisted of lung tumor tissue, taken before any cancer treatment. The source is a woman aged 40-75 years with stage I lung adenocarcinoma.

The chain recombines TRBV18 with TRBJ1-1; D is uncertain. Germline CDR1 is KGHSH and CDR2 is LQKENI. This CDR3 has 14 amino acids. The V end was cut by 1 base, the J end by 1 base, with 7 bases between. This CDR3 reads CASSPQLENTEAFF. As DNA, the CDR3 is TGTGCCAGCTCACCACAATTGGAGAACACTGAAGCTTTCTTT. The whole variable domain, remainder taken from reference TRBV18 and TRBJ1-1, is NAGVMQNPRHLVRRRGQEARLRCSPMKGHSHVYWYRQLPEEGLKFMVYLQKENIIDESGMPKERFSAEFPKEGPSILRIQQVVRGDSAAYFCASSPQLENTEAFFGQGTRLTVV.

V is TRBV5-1 and J is TRBJ2-1; TRBD2 agrees at 12 bases. Trimming cost V 2 bases and J 8 bases; bases outside gene matches: 14. Germline CDR1 is SGHRS and CDR2 is YFSETQ. The CDR3 spans 18 residues. The chain's CDR3 is CASSLLTTSGSEGDEQFF. CDR3 coding DNA: TGCGCCAGCAGCTTACTGACGACTAGCGGGAGTGAGGGGGATGAGCAGTTCTTC.

The chain joins TRBV11-3 to TRBJ2-7; 7 bases fit TRBD2. In germline, CDR1 is SGHNT, CDR2 YENEEA. Trimming cost V 2 bases and J 5 bases; bases outside gene matches: 12. This CDR3 has 16 amino acids. The CDR3 nucleotides read TGTGCCAGCAGCTTATTCTCCCTGCGGGAGAGGGACGAGCAGTACTTC. It specifies CASSLFSLRERDEQYF.